This entry describes one T cell receptor (beta chain). Its matching antigen is unknown. The study ran its PCR with 60 Vbeta and 13 Jbeta primers. TCRdb keeps only in-frame clones here, not all; method: immunoSEQ multiplex PCR. The repertoire includes about 200,000 clones, roughly 80% of them detected once, and 2.7% sits in the top ten. The record originates from a study of cytomegalovirus exposure and HLA in healthy donors. Study overall: Some 85 million unique TCRs, all from HLA-typed donors, were included in an early release of the data.

Overall study findings and caveats: Later analysis revealed greater clonal expansion in HLA-associated TCR beta chains than in equally common others. One later analysis reportedly identified an Asian-associated ancestry cluster that showed fewer N-insertions than the approximately 700-donor mean.

The sample comprised PBMCs. This clonotype originated in a woman aged 35 to 49 in good health and CMV-seronegative.

CDR3 in DNA: TGTGCCAGCAGTTACTCGCAGTCGAACACTGAAGCTTTCTTT. As protein: CASSYSQSNTEAFF. V is TRBV6-6 and J is TRBJ1-1, with D uncertain. With 0 bases removed from V and 1 base from J, the gap between germline ends came to 6 bases. Germline CDR1 MNHNY, CDR2 SVGAGI (reference sequence). This CDR3 is 14 amino acids long.